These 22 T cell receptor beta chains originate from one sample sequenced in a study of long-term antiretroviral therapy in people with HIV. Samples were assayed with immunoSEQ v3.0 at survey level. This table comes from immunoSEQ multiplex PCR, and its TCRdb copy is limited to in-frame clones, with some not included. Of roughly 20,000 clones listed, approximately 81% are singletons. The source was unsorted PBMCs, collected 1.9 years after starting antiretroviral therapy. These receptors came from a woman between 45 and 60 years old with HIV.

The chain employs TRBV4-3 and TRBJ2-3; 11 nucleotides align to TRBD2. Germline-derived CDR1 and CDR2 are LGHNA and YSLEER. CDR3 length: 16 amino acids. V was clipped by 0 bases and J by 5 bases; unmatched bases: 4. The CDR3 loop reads CASSQDLAGGQDTQYF. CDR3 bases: TGCGCCAGCAGCCAAGATTTAGCGGGGGGGCAAGATACGCAGTATTTT.

CDR3 protein: CASSYGVGTGELFF. The CDR3 nucleotides read TGTGCCAGCAGTTATGGGGTTGGCACCGGGGAGCTGTTTTTT. J is TRBJ2-2 and V is TRBV25-1; no clear D. Germline assignment: CDR1 MGHDK and CDR2 SYGVNS. V was pared by 5 bases and J by 4 bases, with 11 bases between. This CDR3 contains 14 residues. The variable domain in full, with the rest retrieved from reference TRBV25-1 and TRBJ2-2, is EADIYQTPRYLVIGTGKKITLECSQTMGHDKMYWYQQDPGMELHLIHYSYGVNSTEKGDLSSESTVSRIRTEHFPLTLESARPSHTSQYLCASSYGVGTGELFFGEGSRLTVL.

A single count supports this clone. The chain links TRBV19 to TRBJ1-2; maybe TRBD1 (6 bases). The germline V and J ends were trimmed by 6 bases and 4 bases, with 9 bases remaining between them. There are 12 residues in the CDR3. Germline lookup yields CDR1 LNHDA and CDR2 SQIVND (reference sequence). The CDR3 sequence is CASRLGAYGYTF. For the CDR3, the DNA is TGTGCCAGTAGATTGGGGGCCTATGGCTACACCTTC.

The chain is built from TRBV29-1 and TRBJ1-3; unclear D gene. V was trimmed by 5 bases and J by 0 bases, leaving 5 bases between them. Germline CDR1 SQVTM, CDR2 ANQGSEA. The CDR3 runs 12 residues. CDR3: CSVLSSGNTIYF. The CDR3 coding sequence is TGCAGCGTTCTGAGCTCTGGAAACACCATATATTTT.

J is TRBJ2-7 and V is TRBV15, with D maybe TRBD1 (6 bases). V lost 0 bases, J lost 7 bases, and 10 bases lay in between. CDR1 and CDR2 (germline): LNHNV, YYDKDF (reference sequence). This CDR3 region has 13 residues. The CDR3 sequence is CATSRDDRTEQYF. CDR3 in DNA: TGTGCCACCAGCAGAGATGACAGGACTGAGCAGTACTTC.

CDR3 coding DNA: TGTGCCAGCAGCTACGGCTACTCTGGGGCCAACGTCCTGACTTTC. Its translation is CASSYGYSGANVLTF. This sequence joins TRBV7-8 and TRBJ2-6; D gene ambiguous. The CDR3 runs 15 residues. The V end was cut by 4 bases, the J end by 0 bases, with 7 bases between. The germline V gene encodes CDR1 SGHVS and CDR2 FQNEAQ.

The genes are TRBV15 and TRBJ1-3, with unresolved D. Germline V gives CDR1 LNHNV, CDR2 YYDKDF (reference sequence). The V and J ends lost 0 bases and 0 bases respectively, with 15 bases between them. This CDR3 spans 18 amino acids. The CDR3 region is CATSRDIARPSSGNTIYF. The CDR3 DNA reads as TGTGCCACCAGCAGAGATATTGCCAGACCAAGCTCTGGAAACACCATATATTTT.

DNA of the CDR3: TGTGCCAGCAGCTTCTTAGACAGGGACCAAGAGACCCAGTACTTC. It specifies CASSFLDRDQETQYF. This chain connects TRBV7-2 to TRBJ2-5, with TRBD1 matching 7 bases. J lost 0 bases, V lost 3 bases, and 4 bases had no gene match. Germline V gene data show CDR1 as SGHTA and CDR2 as FQGNSA. There are 15 residues in the CDR3.

CDR3 loop: CASSDRGGNQPQHF. DNA for the CDR3: TGTGCCAGCAGTGACAGGGGAGGTAATCAGCCCCAGCATTTT. The rearrangement links TRBV6-1 to TRBJ1-5, with D perhaps matching TRBD1 (6 bases). Germline V gene data show CDR1 as MNHNS and CDR2 as SASEGT. V was trimmed by 3 bases and J by 4 bases, leaving 10 bases between them. There are 14 residues in the CDR3.

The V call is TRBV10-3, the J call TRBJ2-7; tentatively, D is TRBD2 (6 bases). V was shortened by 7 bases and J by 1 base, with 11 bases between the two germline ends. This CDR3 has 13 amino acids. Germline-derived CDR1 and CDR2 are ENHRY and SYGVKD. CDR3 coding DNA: TGTGCCATCAATTCCGGGACTTCCTACGAGCAGTACTTC. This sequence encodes CAINSGTSYEQYF.

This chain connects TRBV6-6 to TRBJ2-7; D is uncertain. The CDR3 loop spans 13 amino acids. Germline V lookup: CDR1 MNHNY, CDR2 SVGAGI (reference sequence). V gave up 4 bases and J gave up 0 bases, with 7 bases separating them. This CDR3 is CASSSQRSYEQYF. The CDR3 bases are TGTGCCAGCAGTTCACAGCGCTCCTACGAGCAGTACTTC.

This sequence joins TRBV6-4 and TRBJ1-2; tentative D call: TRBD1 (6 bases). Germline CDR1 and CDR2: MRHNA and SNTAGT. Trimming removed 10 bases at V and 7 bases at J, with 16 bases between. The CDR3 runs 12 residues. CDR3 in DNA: TGTGCCACTCCGAACAGGGTCACTGGCTACACCTTC. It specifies CATPNRVTGYTF.

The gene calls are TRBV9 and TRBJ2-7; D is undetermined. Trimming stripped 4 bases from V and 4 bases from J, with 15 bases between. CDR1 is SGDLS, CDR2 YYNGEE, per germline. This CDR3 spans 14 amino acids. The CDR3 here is CASSPSVGIYEQYF. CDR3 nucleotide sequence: TGTGCCAGCAGCCCGTCGGTCGGTATTTACGAGCAGTACTTC.

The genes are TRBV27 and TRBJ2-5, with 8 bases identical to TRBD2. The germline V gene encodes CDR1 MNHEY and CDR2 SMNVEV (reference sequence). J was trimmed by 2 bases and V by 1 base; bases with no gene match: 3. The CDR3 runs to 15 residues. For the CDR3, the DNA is TGTGCCAGCAGTTTATGGGTAGCGGGGCAAGAGACCCAGTACTTC. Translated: CASSLWVAGQETQYF.

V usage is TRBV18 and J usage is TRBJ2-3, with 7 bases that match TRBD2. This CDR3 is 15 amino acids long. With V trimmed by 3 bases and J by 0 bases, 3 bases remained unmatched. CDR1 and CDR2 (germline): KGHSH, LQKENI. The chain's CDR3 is CASSPTGGSTDTQYF. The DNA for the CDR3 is TGTGCCAGCTCACCTACGGGGGGTAGCACAGATACGCAGTATTTT. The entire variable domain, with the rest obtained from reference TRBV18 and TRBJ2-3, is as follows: NAGVMQNPRHLVRRRGQEARLRCSPMKGHSHVYWYRQLPEEGLKFMVYLQKENIIDESGMPKERFSAEFPKEGPSILRIQQVVRGDSAAYFCASSPTGGSTDTQYFGPGTRLTVL.

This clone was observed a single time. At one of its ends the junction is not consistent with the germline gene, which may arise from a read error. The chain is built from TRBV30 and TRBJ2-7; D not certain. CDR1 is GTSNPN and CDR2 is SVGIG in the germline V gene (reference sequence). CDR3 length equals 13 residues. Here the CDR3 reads CAWSPYSAYELYF. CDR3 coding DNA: TGTGCCTGGAGTCCATACTCCGCCTACGAGCTGTACTTC.

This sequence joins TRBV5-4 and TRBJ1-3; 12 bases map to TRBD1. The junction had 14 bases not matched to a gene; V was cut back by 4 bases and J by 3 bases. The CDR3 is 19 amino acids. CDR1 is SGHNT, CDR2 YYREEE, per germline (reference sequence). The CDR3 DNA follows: TGTGCCAGCAGCACGGGACAGGGGGCCTTGGCCGGCGTTGGAAACACCATATATTTT. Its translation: CASSTGQGALAGVGNTIYF.

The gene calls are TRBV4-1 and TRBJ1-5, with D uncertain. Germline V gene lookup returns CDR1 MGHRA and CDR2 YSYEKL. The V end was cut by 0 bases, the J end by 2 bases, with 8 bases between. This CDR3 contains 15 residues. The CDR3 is CASSQEGLRNQPQHF. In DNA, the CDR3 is TGCGCCAGCAGCCAAGAGGGTCTTCGCAATCAGCCCCAGCATTTT.

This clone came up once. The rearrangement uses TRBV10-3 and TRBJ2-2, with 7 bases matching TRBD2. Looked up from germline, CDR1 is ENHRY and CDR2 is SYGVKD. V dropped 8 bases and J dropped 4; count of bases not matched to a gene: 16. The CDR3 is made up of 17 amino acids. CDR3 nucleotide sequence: TGTGCCATCGCTGGGAGGGGAGCGGGGCTTCGCACCGGGGAGCTGTTTTTT. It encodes CAIAGRGAGLRTGELFF.

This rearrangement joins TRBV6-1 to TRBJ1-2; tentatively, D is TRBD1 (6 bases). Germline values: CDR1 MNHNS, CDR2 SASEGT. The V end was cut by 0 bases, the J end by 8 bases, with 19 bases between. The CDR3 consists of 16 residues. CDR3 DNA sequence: TGTGCCAGCAGTGAAGCTGGGGGGACAAATTATCGCGGCTACACCTTC. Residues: CASSEAGGTNYRGYTF.

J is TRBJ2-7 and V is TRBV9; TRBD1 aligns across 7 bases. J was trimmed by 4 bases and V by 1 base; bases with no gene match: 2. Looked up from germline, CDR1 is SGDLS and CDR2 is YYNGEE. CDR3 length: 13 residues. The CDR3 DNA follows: TGTGCCAGCAGCGTAACAGGGGAGTACGAGCAGTACTTC. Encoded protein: CASSVTGEYEQYF.

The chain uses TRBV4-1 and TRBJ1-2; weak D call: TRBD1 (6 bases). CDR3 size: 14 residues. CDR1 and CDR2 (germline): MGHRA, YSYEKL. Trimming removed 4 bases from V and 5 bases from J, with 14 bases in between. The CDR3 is CASSPDQGTYGYTF. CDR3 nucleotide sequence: TGCGCCAGCAGCCCCGACCAGGGGACATATGGCTACACCTTC.